This record concerns one T cell receptor (beta chain) sequence. The CDR3 has 14 amino acids. CDR1 and CDR2 (germline): SGHAT, FQNNGV. V was pared by 1 base and J by 7 bases, with 13 bases between. The data were obtained in a study of T cell responses to AZD1222 COVID-19 vaccine. As for the study in general: Whether given at about 4 or about 12 weeks, second doses were pooled.

Produced via immunoSEQ multiplex PCR; TCRdb's table is partial and in-frame only. The profile covers about 96,000 clones, with roughly 90% appearing a single time and 26% taken by the ten largest. The chain links TRBV11-2 to TRBJ1-1; TRBD1 might be the D (5 bases). Here the sequenced sample was peripheral blood, taken on day 0 of AZD1222 vaccination. This TCR derives from an adult in good health. The CDR3 DNA is TGTGCCAGCAGCTTAGTTGGGGGAATGAGTGAAGCTTTCTTT. Its translation is CASSLVGGMSEAFF.